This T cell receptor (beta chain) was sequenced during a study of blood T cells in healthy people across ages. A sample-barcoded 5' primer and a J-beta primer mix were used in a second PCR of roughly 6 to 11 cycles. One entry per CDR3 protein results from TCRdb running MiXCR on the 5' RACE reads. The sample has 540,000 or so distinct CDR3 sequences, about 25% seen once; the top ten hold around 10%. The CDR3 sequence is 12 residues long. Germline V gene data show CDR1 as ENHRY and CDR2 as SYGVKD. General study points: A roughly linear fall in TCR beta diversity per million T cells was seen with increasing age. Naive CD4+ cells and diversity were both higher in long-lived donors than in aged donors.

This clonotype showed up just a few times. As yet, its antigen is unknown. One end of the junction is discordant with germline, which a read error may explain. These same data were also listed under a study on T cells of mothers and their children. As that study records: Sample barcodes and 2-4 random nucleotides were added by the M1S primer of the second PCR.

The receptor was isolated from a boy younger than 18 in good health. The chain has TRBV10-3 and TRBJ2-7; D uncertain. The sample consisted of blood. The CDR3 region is CAVRTLGHEQYF. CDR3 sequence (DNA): TGTGCCGTCAGGACCCTTGGCCACGAGCAGTACTTC.